This TCR beta chain came from a study of OX40 agonist ivuxolimab in advanced cancers. Regarding the complete study: Ivuxolimab, which targeted the costimulatory receptor OX40 (CD134), was an agonistic, fully human IgG2 monoclonal antibody. Intravenous ivuxolimab was administered to patients every 2 weeks at six dose levels: 0.01, 0.1, 0.3, 1.5, 3 and 10 mg/kg. Of the approximately 53 patients in dose escalation, some 20 had hepatocellular carcinoma, approximately 15 had melanoma, 9 had renal cell carcinoma and 9 had head and neck cancer. A male proportion of roughly 80% and a mean age of approximately 60 years, ranging from about 20 to 80, were recorded for the dose-escalation cohort. Prior anti-PD-1, anti-PD-L1 or anti-CTLA-4 therapy was permitted, and 30% to 45% of dose-escalation patients had received checkpoint inhibitors. Partial responses occurred in three dose-escalation patients: two with cutaneous melanoma and one with hepatocellular carcinoma. The purpose of peripheral TCRbeta sequencing was to test whether ivuxolimab changed TCR sequence diversity and led to clonal T-cell expansion. The paper describes the monotherapy dose-escalation part (N of about 52 patients) of the phase I trial of ivuxolimab. Findings and caveats that apply to the study as a whole: Low levels of normalized T-cell clonal expansion were also shown by some nonresponding patients. After ivuxolimab, expanded clones were on average more numerous among CD8+ T cells than among CD4+ T cells. At doses from 0.1 to 3.0 mg/kg, clonal expansion was seen in both CD4+ and CD8+ blood T cells between baseline and week 6. Which antigens the clonally expanded peripheral T cells were specific for was not determined. In the 0.1-3.0 mg/kg groups, partial responders were among the patients with the lowest normalized peripheral clonal expansion, particularly in CD8+ T cells.

V is pared back by 4 bases and J by 8 bases, with 14 bases lying between the germline termini. Counted from cysteine to phenylalanine, this CDR3 has 13 amino acids. Of all the DNA, just the CDR3 is kept, 39 bases in frame from base 1. CDR1 and CDR2 (SGHNT, YENEEA) derive from the germline V gene. Genomic DNA was isolated from the sorted cells so that the TCRbeta CDR3 region could be sequenced. TCRbeta CDR3 regions were sequenced using the immunoSEQ Assay. The source is immuneACCESS, and TCRdb retained only in-frame sequences with V and J called. Part of the clones is not carried over; for the studies checked, unresolved V genes explain less than half of this, and the remainder is unexplained. The sample table contains 75,000 to 80,000 clones; only one count was recorded for about four fifths of them. Clones ranked in the top ten supply roughly 0.77% of the sample. Patients with autoimmune disease history or receiving systemic immunosuppression were excluded from the trial. In every dose cohort, peripheral blood was drawn for TCR sequencing at baseline, cycle 4 day 1, and cycle 7 day 1. The samples were drawn from a first-in-human, open-label, multicenter phase I dose-escalation trial of ivuxolimab. The trial enrolled adults with locally advanced or metastatic head and neck squamous cell, hepatocellular, melanoma or renal cell carcinoma. Before TCR sequencing, CD4+ T cells and CD8+ T cells were sorted from peripheral blood as separate populations.

Notes on this clone: The clone's antigen remains unknown. No much larger clonotype is one base removed from it; base qualities were not supplied.

This clonotype originated in an adult with an advanced solid tumor such as melanoma, head and neck, liver or kidney cancer. The chain was built from TRBV11-3 and TRBJ1-1; a tentative D call is TRBD1 (6 bases match). Material: CD4+ or CD8+ T cells sorted from blood, obtained in a trial of the OX40 agonist ivuxolimab. The DNA sequence is given as TGTGCCAGCAGCTGGAGACAGGAGGGCGAAGCTTTCTTT. Its protein is CASSWRQEGEAFF.